This TCR beta chain was recorded in a study of human thymus T cells. Overall study results and limits: Gene usage (both V and J) appeared biased in thymic and blood repertoires. There were highly overlapping thymic repertoires among unrelated individuals, as related research reported.

Thymic resections from corrective heart surgery supplied the tissue. Each of the donors was a healthy Finnish infant who was undergoing open corrective cardiac surgery for congenital heart defects. Some clones are missing from TCRdb's copy, which holds only in-frame ones; the method was immunoSEQ multiplex PCR. The sample lists some 130,000 clones; around 95% were seen once. CDR3 size: 12 residues. Per germline, CDR1 SGHAT and CDR2 FQNNGV. With 7 bases removed from V and 6 bases from J, the gap between germline ends came to 9 bases. This clone was detected only once. No antigen is known for it. The sequence was collected from a boy under three years old with a congenital heart defect but otherwise immunologically healthy. Sequencing was carried out using thymus tissue. The rearrangement uses TRBV11-2 and TRBJ2-2, with D tentatively TRBD1 (6 bases). As DNA, the CDR3 is TGTGCCAGCACCCCAGGGGCCGGGGAGCTGTTTTTT. Amino acids: CASTPGAGELFF.